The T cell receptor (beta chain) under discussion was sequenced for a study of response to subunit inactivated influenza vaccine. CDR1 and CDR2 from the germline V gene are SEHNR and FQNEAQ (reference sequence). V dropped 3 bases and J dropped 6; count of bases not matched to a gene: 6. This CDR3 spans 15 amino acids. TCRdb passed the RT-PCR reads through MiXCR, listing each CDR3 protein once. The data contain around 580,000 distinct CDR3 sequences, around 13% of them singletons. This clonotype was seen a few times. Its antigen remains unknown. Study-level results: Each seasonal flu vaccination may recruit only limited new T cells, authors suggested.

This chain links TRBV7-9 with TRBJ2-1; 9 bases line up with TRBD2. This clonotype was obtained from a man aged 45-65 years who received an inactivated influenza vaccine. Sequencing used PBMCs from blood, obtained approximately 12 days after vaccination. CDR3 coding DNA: TGTGCCAGCAGCTTTAGCGGGAGCCCTACCAATGAGCAGTTCTTC. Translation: CASSFSGSPTNEQFF. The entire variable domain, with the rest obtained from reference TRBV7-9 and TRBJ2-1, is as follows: DTGVSQNPRHKITKRGQNVTFRCDPISEHNRLYWYRQTLGQGPEFLTYFQNEAQLEKSRLLSDRFSAERPKGSFSTLEIQRTEQGDSAMYLCASSFSGSPTNEQFFGPGTRLTVL.